The source of this T cell receptor beta chain is a study of CD8 T cell repertoires and HIV-1 epitope variants (dated by TCRdb to about 2020). Notes on the research overall: T cells were stimulated in separate culture wells with each of twenty-five peptides representing autologous and known Gag and Nef epitope variants. T cells were enriched using the EasySep Human T Cell Enrichment Kit and then co-cultured with an equal number of autologous T cell-negative cells acting as antigen-presenting cells. An aliquot of 1M T cells was saved as an uncultured baseline condition, separate from the 75 to 95 T cell cultures. Control conditions included a CMV, EBV and flu peptide pool, the Ebola AY9 epitope as negative control, and a no-peptide well. The epitopes tested covered three Gag epitope families plus Nef HW9 and YT9. Cultures were maintained for 10 days in IMDM with gentamicin, and half-media changes adding IL-2, IL-7 and IL-15 were performed on days 3 and 7. A total of 83 T cell cultures were run, with each culture condition done in triplicate except for one peptide, which was done in duplicate.

As concerns this clone: The antigen it recognizes is unknown. Per-base qualities were not stored, and no clone one base away is much larger.

The EasySep Human CD8+ T Cell Enrichment Kit was used on day 10 to isolate CD8+ T cells from every culture. The immunoSEQ platform was used to sequence TCR beta CDR3 regions at survey depth. The QIAamp DNA micro kit was used to extract genomic DNA from every cultured and uncultured CD8+ T cell population. The paper's processing steps were these. Any sample with under 5,000 productive reads was excluded, and this exclusion removed about 7% of the roughly 75 cultures stimulated with HIV peptides. A MANAFEST web app trimmed sequences to CDR3 and removed nonproductive sequences, CDR3s under 5 amino acids, and those not starting C or ending F/W. Clonotypes were classified as antigen-specific only if expansion was observed in at least 2 of 3 replicates versus the no-peptide control at FDR 0.01, only within one epitope family. A frequency at least fivefold higher than in wells stimulated with peptides from other epitope families was additionally required for specific clonotypes. TCRdb's version of the immuneACCESS table is confined to in-frame rearrangements and falls short of the full clone set. An unresolved V gene accounts for under half of the shortfall where checked; the remainder is of unknown origin. D and trimming were read from the DNA, whereas the V and J calls and clone size are those reported in that table. For this sample there are some 1,300 clones; 50% to 75% appear just once. The top ten clonotypes cover approximately 44% of the sample.

The germline V gene provides CDR1 MRHNA and CDR2 SNTAGT. The CDR3 sequence holds 14 residues, the cysteine and phenylalanine included. The retained sequence is limited to the CDR3, 42 bases, with the frame set at the first base. V loses 0 bases, J loses 7 bases, and the germline ends lie 10 bases apart. Paper-wide results and their limitations: Eight to ten antigen-specific TCR beta clonotypes were identified, of which over 5 appeared to be cross-reactive for autologous or known escape epitope variants. The Nef KF9 family was recognized by five clonotypes and the HW9 family by one, and no responses to the TAALDMSHF plasma variant were observed. The assay could identify only TCR beta chains and pointed to proliferation in response to antigen, not to T cell function or cytokine profile.

The V and J segments used are TRBV6-4 and TRBJ2-1; the D call could be TRBD1 or TRBD2, with each sharing 5 bases. Sequencing was carried out using cultured CD8+ T cells derived from PBMCs. This sequence was found in a male donor with HIV. The CDR3 region: CASSDSTEGNEQFF. In nucleotide form, the sequence is TGTGCCAGCAGTGACTCGACTGAGGGGAATGAGCAGTTCTTC.